Given below is one T cell receptor (beta chain) in context. What it binds is not known. The sample comes from a study of cytomegalovirus exposure and HLA in healthy donors. V lost 4 bases and J lost 6, with 16 bases in between. The germline gives CDR1 SGHRS, CDR2 YFSETQ. The CDR3 extends over 14 amino acids. This PCR relied on a set of 60 Vbeta primers and 13 Jbeta primers. The table came from immunoSEQ multiplex PCR; TCRdb's copy has only in-frame clones and leaves some out. This sample yields around 140,000 clones, of which roughly four fifths are seen a single time; 0.75% to 0.95% belongs to the top ten. Study results and caveats: CMV serostatus stood as the only immune exposure information on hand. Later on, an analysis tied 15,000 to 20,000 TCR beta sequences to HLA alleles at 0.05 false discovery rate.

The receptor comes from a woman aged 60-75 years in good health and CMV-seronegative. Sequencing was carried out using PBMCs. The chain uses TRBV5-1 and TRBJ1-1; D ambiguous. CDR3: CASSPVVGVAEAFF. CDR3 sequence (DNA): TGCGCCAGCAGCCCAGTGGTGGGAGTAGCTGAAGCTTTCTTT.